Listed below are T cell receptor beta chains from one sample, sequenced in a study of blood T cell repertoires in COVID-19. Generated by immunoSEQ multiplex PCR, the TCRdb table keeps only in-frame clones and is missing some. The sample lists roughly 250,000 clones, around 81% occurring once. Sequences were obtained from peripheral blood. The receptors come from a woman aged 55-70 years with active or convalescent COVID-19. The CDR3 runs from the conserved cysteine through the conserved F or W. A D gene is named only where the DNA matches it firmly. The listing skips clone size in some rows; elsewhere it reads once, few, many or a size class.

abundance	v_gene	d_gene	j_gene	CDR3nt	CDR3aa
.	TRBV7-9	.	TRBJ1-1	TGTGCCAGCAGCCCCCGACAGGCGACGAACACTGAAGCTTTCTTT	CASSPRQATNTEAFF
.	TRBV4-1	.	TRBJ2-7	TGCGCCAGCAGCCGAGACACGAGCTCCTACGAGCAGTACTTC	CASSRDTSSYEQYF
once	TRBV27	.	TRBJ2-3	TGTGCCAGCAGTTCCCCGACACAACGCACAGATACGCAGTATTTT	CASSSPTQRTDTQYF
.	TRBV6-6	.	TRBJ2-4	TGTGCCAGCAGTTATCCGGTTCCGGAAAACATTCAGTACTTC	CASSYPVPENIQYF
.	TRBV29-1	.	TRBJ2-2	TGCAGCGTTGGCCGGGAGCCCGGGGAGCTGTTTTTT	CSVGREPGELFF
.	TRBV12-3/TRBV12-4	.	TRBJ1-2	TGTGCCAGCAGTTTGGACAACCTCTATGGCTACACCTTC	CASSLDNLYGYTF
.	TRBV5-1	TRBD1	TRBJ1-2	TGCGCCAGCCGACAGGGGGCCAACTATGGCTACACCTTC	CASRQGANYGYTF
once	TRBV6-5	.	TRBJ1-4	TGTGCCAGCAGTCTAAACCTAGAAAAACTGTTTTTT	CASSLNLEKLFF
once	TRBV2	TRBD2	TRBJ2-2	TGTGCCAGCAGTGTACTAGCGGCAGAGACCGGGGAGCTGTTTTTT	CASSVLAAETGELFF
.	TRBV4-1	.	TRBJ1-1	TGCGCCAGCAGCCAAGACCGTCACAGGGCCAAGGGCACTGAAGCTTTCTTT	CASSQDRHRAKGTEAFF
.	TRBV19	.	TRBJ1-4	TGTGCCAGTAGCCTAGCCACGGGCAATGAAAAACTGTTTTTT	CASSLATGNEKLFF
.	TRBV7-9	.	TRBJ1-1	TGTGCCAGCAGCTTAGGGCTGGGGGGCACTGAAGCTTTCTTT	CASSLGLGGTEAFF
once	TRBV3-1/TRBV3-2	TRBD2	TRBJ2-6	TGTGCCAGCAGCCAAGGACTAGCGGCTGGGGCCAACGTCCTGACTTTC	CASSQGLAAGANVLTF
.	TRBV20-1	.	TRBJ1-1	TGCAGTGCTCATTACACTGAAGCTTTCTTT	CSAHYTEAFF
once	TRBV28	TRBD1	TRBJ1-2	TGTGCCAGCAGTTTATTCGGGACAGGGCACTATGGCTACACCTTC	CASSLFGTGHYGYTF
.	TRBV18	TRBD1	TRBJ1-1	TGTGCCAGCTCACCAGACAGGGTTAGGACTGAAGCTTTCTTT	CASSPDRVRTEAFF
.	TRBV19	.	TRBJ1-4	TGTGCCAGTAGTATGAGTCAGGGTGAAAAACTGTTTTTT	CASSMSQGEKLFF
.	TRBV21-1	.	TRBJ1-2	TGTGCCAGCAGCAAAGAACAGGACAACTATGGCTACACCTTC	CASSKEQDNYGYTF